There are many counts of the clone carrying this T cell receptor (beta chain). Sequencing was performed with immunoSEQ multiplex PCR; in TCRdb, only in-frame clones are kept and a portion is missing. The table shows around 700,000 clones, with around 78% occurring only once. These data come from a study of shared clonotypes between healthy human individuals. Study donors comprised healthy, HIV-negative adults devoid of recent acute infection or vaccination. CDR3 length: 15 residues. V lost 1 base and J lost 2; bases outside the gene matches: 4. Germline CDR1 is KGHSH and CDR2 is LQKENI. V usage is TRBV18 and J usage is TRBJ2-5; 7 nucleotides line up with TRBD2. The receptor comes from a woman in her 30s in good health. The specimen sequenced was memory CD4+ T cells sorted from blood. Subset given: CD45RA-negative fraction. The CDR3 DNA sequence: TGTGCCAGCTCACCACTTACTAGCGCACAAGAGACCCAGTACTTC. Protein: CASSPLTSAQETQYF.